This is a list of T cell receptor beta chains from one sample in a study of blood T cell repertoires in COVID-19. Produced via immunoSEQ multiplex PCR; TCRdb's table is partial and in-frame only. The sample lists fewer than 250,000 clones, about nine tenths seen once, with roughly 0.79% in the top ten. Sequencing was performed on peripheral blood. Source of these receptors: a young man with COVID-19, enrolled during active disease. The CDR3 runs from the conserved cysteine through the conserved F or W. The order of the fields is CDR3 length, V gene, clone size, J gene, D gene, CDR3 protein, CDR3 DNA. The D gene is left open where the match is weak. Not every row has a clone size; where given, it reads once, few, many or a size class.

15	TRBV5-1	NA	TRBJ1-2	TRBD1	CASSGGQGRGYGYTF	TGCGCCAGCAGCGGTGGACAGGGCAGAGGATATGGCTACACCTTC
15	TRBV7-6	NA	TRBJ2-2	NA	CASSLGPTNTGELFF	TGTGCCAGCAGCTTAGGTCCAACGAACACCGGGGAGCTGTTTTTT
13	TRBV19	NA	TRBJ1-1	TRBD1	CASRGQENTEAFF	TGTGCCAGTAGGGGACAGGAGAACACTGAAGCTTTCTTT
15	TRBV5-5	once	TRBJ1-2	TRBD1	CASSLEGQILYGYTF	TGTGCCAGCAGCTTGGAGGGACAGATTCTCTATGGCTACACCTTC
13	TRBV6-1	NA	TRBJ1-2	NA	CASSEKGSGGYTF	TGTGCCAGCAGTGAAAAGGGATCGGGAGGCTACACCTTC
15	TRBV11-3	NA	TRBJ1-6	NA	CASSSPQGYNSPLHF	TGTGCCAGCAGCTCACCACAGGGTTACAATTCACCCCTCCACTTT
16	TRBV6-5	NA	TRBJ1-2	NA	CASSYSTWGGHYGYTF	TGTGCCAGCAGTTACTCGACTTGGGGGGGTCACTATGGCTACACCTTC
17	TRBV3-1/TRBV3-2	once	TRBJ1-6	NA	CASSPTRTGQNNSPLHF	TGTGCCAGCAGCCCTACACGAACGGGACAAAATAATTCACCCCTCCACTTT
14	TRBV18	NA	TRBJ2-7	TRBD1	CASSSGQGSHEQYF	TGTGCCAGCTCATCAGGACAGGGTTCCCACGAGCAGTACTTC
18	TRBV2	NA	TRBJ2-1	TRBD2	CASSERERGGRSYNEQFF	TGTGCCAGCAGTGAAAGGGAGCGGGGGGGCCGGTCCTACAATGAGCAGTTCTTC
14	TRBV11-2	few	TRBJ1-1	NA	CASSFAAANTEAFF	TGTGCCAGCAGCTTCGCGGCTGCGAACACTGAAGCTTTCTTT
13	TRBV18	NA	TRBJ1-1	TRBD1	CASSNRGETEAFF	TGTGCCAGCTCCAACAGGGGGGAGACTGAAGCTTTCTTT
12	TRBV11-1	NA	TRBJ2-7	NA	CASSLQGYEQYF	TGTGCCAGCAGCTTACAGGGATACGAGCAGTACTTC
14	TRBV18	NA	TRBJ2-7	NA	CASSSGGNSYEQYF	TGTGCCAGCTCTTCTGGGGGGAACTCCTACGAGCAGTACTTC
17	TRBV19	NA	TRBJ2-1	TRBD2	CASSSLGTSGGHNEQFF	TGTGCCAGTAGCTCCTTGGGAACTAGCGGGGGTCACAATGAGCAGTTCTTC
17	TRBV11-2	NA	TRBJ1-4	NA	CASSLDLPGGANEKLFF	TGTGCCAGCAGCTTAGACCTCCCCGGGGGTGCTAATGAAAAACTGTTTTTT
16	TRBV7-7	once	TRBJ2-1	TRBD2	CASSLTSEGAYNEQFF	TGTGCCAGCAGCTTAACTAGCGAGGGTGCGTACAATGAGCAGTTCTTC
16	TRBV19	NA	TRBJ1-6	NA	CASSIGPTGVNSPLHF	TGTGCCAGTAGTATCGGCCCGACGGGGGTCAATTCACCCCTCCACTTT
13	TRBV9	NA	TRBJ1-2	NA	CASSRANREGYTF	TGTGCCAGCAGCCGAGCAAACAGGGAAGGCTACACCTTC
15	TRBV30	NA	TRBJ1-5	NA	CAWSVLGHSNQPQHF	TGTGCCTGGAGTGTACTGGGACACTCAAATCAGCCCCAGCATTTT
12	TRBV10-2	NA	TRBJ1-2	NA	CASSESRAGYTF	TGCGCCAGCAGTGAGTCGAGAGCTGGCTACACCTTC
14	TRBV25-1	NA	TRBJ1-6	NA	CASSEGGGESPLHF	TGTGCCAGCAGTGAGGGTGGCGGGGAGTCACCCCTCCACTTT
15	TRBV27	NA	TRBJ2-7	NA	CASSRYPGKSYEQYF	TGTGCCAGCAGCCGGTACCCAGGGAAGTCCTACGAGCAGTACTTC
15	TRBV27	NA	TRBJ1-4	TRBD1	CASSPWDRGNEKLFF	TGTGCCAGCAGTCCCTGGGACAGGGGTAATGAAAAACTGTTTTTT
13	TRBV6-5	NA	TRBJ1-2	NA	CASSPGLRYGYTF	TGTGCCAGCAGTCCGGGACTGAGATATGGCTACACCTTC
13	TRBV27	NA	TRBJ1-1	NA	CAARGGLGTEAFF	TGTGCCGCAAGGGGGGGGCTGGGGACTGAAGCTTTCTTT
14	TRBV24-1	NA	TRBJ1-5	TRBD1	CATSERDRVQPQHF	TGTGCCACCAGTGAACGCGACAGGGTTCAGCCCCAGCATTTT
15	TRBV5-4	NA	TRBJ2-2	NA	CASSLAQENTGELFF	TGTGCCAGCAGCTTGGCTCAGGAGAACACCGGGGAGCTGTTTTTT
13	TRBV6-6	NA	TRBJ2-7	NA	CASSYSRGYEQYF	TGTGCCAGCAGTTACTCCCGAGGCTACGAGCAGTACTTC
16	TRBV7-9	NA	TRBJ1-2	NA	CASSLAGGKYDYGYTF	TGTGCCAGCAGCTTAGCTGGGGGGAAGTACGACTATGGCTACACCTTC
13	TRBV5-1	NA	TRBJ1-2	NA	CASSLGAGDGYTF	TGCGCCAGCAGCTTGGGGGCAGGGGATGGCTACACCTTC
13	TRBV5-5	NA	TRBJ2-2	NA	CASSFRGTGELFF	TGTGCCAGCAGCTTTCGAGGCACCGGGGAGCTGTTTTTT
13	TRBV4-1	once	TRBJ2-7	TRBD2	CASSLAGSYEQYF	TGCGCCAGCAGCCTAGCGGGGAGCTACGAGCAGTACTTC
12	TRBV3-1/TRBV3-2	NA	TRBJ2-7	NA	CASSQDLQEQYF	TGTGCCAGCAGCCAAGATCTGCAGGAGCAGTACTTC
13	TRBV7-3	NA	TRBJ2-1	TRBD2	CASSSTGGDEQFF	TGTGCCAGCAGCTCAACCGGGGGGGATGAGCAGTTCTTC
14	TRBV5-1	NA	TRBJ2-2	NA	CASSLDAAAGELFF	TGCGCCAGCAGCTTGGACGCGGCGGCCGGGGAGCTGTTTTTT
17	TRBV19	NA	TRBJ2-3	TRBD2	CASSIGRGGLIKDTQYF	TGTGCCAGTAGTATTGGGCGGGGGGGCCTTATAAAAGATACGCAGTATTTT
15	TRBV10-1	NA	TRBJ2-3	NA	CASSRGTVSSDTQYF	TGCGCCAGCAGCAGAGGGACTGTTTCATCAGATACGCAGTATTTT
14	TRBV7-9	NA	TRBJ2-3	NA	CASSLGQDTDTQYF	TGTGCCAGCAGCTTAGGACAGGACACAGATACGCAGTATTTT
14	TRBV5-1	NA	TRBJ1-2	NA	CASSLPGVDYGYTF	TGCGCCAGCAGCTTGCCAGGGGTTGACTATGGCTACACCTTC
14	TRBV13	NA	TRBJ2-3	NA	CASSFGGPPDTQYF	TGTGCCAGCAGCTTCGGGGGGCCCCCGGATACGCAGTATTTT
18	TRBV12-5	NA	TRBJ2-1	TRBD2	CASGLVRLGRGGRNEQFF	TGTGCTAGTGGTTTGGTACGTTTAGGTCGGGGGGGGCGGAATGAGCAGTTCTTC
16	TRBV5-6	NA	TRBJ1-6	TRBD1	CASSRDSGWGNSPLHF	TGTGCCAGCAGCAGGGACAGTGGATGGGGTAATTCACCCCTCCACTTT
14	TRBV9	NA	TRBJ2-2	TRBD2	CASSVAGGAGELFF	TGTGCCAGCAGCGTAGCTGGGGGGGCCGGGGAGCTGTTTTTT
13	TRBV19	NA	TRBJ1-5	TRBD1	CASSIQGDQPQHF	TGTGCCAGTAGTATACAGGGGGACCAGCCCCAGCATTTT
14	TRBV15	NA	TRBJ2-7	NA	CATSLGSSAGEQYF	TGTGCCACCAGCCTCGGTTCTAGCGCGGGGGAGCAGTACTTC
16	TRBV6-5	NA	TRBJ2-1	TRBD2	CASSLTTSGGYNEQFF	TGTGCCAGCAGTTTAACGACTAGCGGGGGGTACAATGAGCAGTTCTTC
18	TRBV2	NA	TRBJ1-6	NA	CASKGLKVASWDNSPLHF	TGTGCCAGCAAAGGACTGAAGGTAGCCTCATGGGATAATTCACCCCTCCACTTT
15	TRBV6-5	NA	TRBJ1-6	TRBD1	CASSYTTGDVSPLHF	TGTGCCAGCAGTTACACGACAGGGGATGTCTCACCCCTCCACTTT